Listed here are 18 T cell receptor beta chains from one sample, sequenced in a study of blood T cell repertoires in COVID-19. TCRdb's copy holds only in-frame clones and misses some; the assay was immunoSEQ multiplex PCR. The sample has about 380,000 clones; less than 85% are singletons. Material for sequencing was peripheral blood. The receptors derive from a woman in her late teens or twenties with acute or convalescent COVID-19.

The genes are TRBV25-1 and TRBJ1-2; 11 nucleotides line up with TRBD1. The germline CDR1 and CDR2 sequences are MGHDK and SYGVNS. The CDR3 is made up of 14 amino acids. V lost 5 bases and J lost 6; bases outside the gene matches: 5. The CDR3, as DNA: TGTGCCAGCAGTCTTAGGGACAGGGGGGATGGCTACACCTTC. It codes for CASSLRDRGDGYTF.

The chain links TRBV5-8 to TRBJ2-1, with D possibly being TRBD2 (6 bases). The CDR3 is made up of 13 amino acids. Trimming took off 7 bases at V and 4 bases at J, with 12 bases between the two ends. CDR1 and CDR2 from the germline V gene are SGHTS and YDEGEE. CDR3 DNA sequence: TGTGCCAGCGGGGGGAGTTGGTACAATGAGCAGTTCTTC. It codes for CASGGSWYNEQFF.

The V call is TRBV4-2, the J call TRBJ1-2, with 9 bases identical to TRBD1. Trimming at V came to 1 base and at J to 6 bases, leaving 12 bases not matched to a gene. The CDR3 is made up of 17 amino acids. Germline V lookup: CDR1 LGHNA, CDR2 YNFKEQ. Here the CDR3 reads CASSQALVADRGHGYTF. The CDR3 DNA follows: TGTGCCAGCAGCCAAGCTCTGGTTGCGGACAGGGGACATGGCTACACCTTC.

In its sample, this clone was seen a few times. This chain links TRBV19 with TRBJ1-2; 7 positions match TRBD1. V dropped 7 bases and J dropped 0; count of bases not matched to a gene: 2. This CDR3 spans 13 amino acids. Germline values: CDR1 LNHDA, CDR2 SQIVND (reference sequence). The DNA of the CDR3 is TGTGCCAGTACGACAGGGCCTAACTATGGCTACACCTTC. Residues: CASTTGPNYGYTF.

CDR3 DNA: TGTGCCAGCAGTTTATTTGGAGGGCTGGAGGGCATTCAGTACTTC. Protein product: CASSLFGGLEGIQYF. This chain uses TRBV27 with TRBJ2-4, with D perhaps TRBD2 (6 bases). The CDR3 totals 15 residues. Trimming removed 1 base from V and 9 bases from J, with 16 bases in between. Germline V gene lookup returns CDR1 MNHEY and CDR2 SMNVEV (reference sequence).

This clone was observed a handful of times. V usage is TRBV7-9 and J usage is TRBJ1-2; 9 bases agree with TRBD1. The CDR3 runs 12 residues. Germline assignment: CDR1 SEHNR and CDR2 FQNEAQ (reference sequence). Trimming removed 4 bases from V and 12 bases from J; junction bases left unmatched: 6. CDR3 DNA sequence: TGTGCCAGCAGCTCGGGACAGGGCGGTCACACCTTC. Translation: CASSSGQGGHTF.

The chain combines TRBV12-3 or TRBV12-4 with TRBJ2-3; the D gene is possibly TRBD2 (5 bases). The CDR3 runs to 13 residues. Trimming took 7 bases from V and 8 from J, leaving 16 bases between them. CDR3 residues: CASTNPGSSTQYF. CDR3 sequence (DNA): TGTGCCAGCACCAACCCGGGATCCTCTACGCAGTATTTT.

J is TRBJ2-1 and V is TRBV9, with TRBD2 matching over 10 bases. Germline loops: CDR1 SGDLS, CDR2 YYNGEE. This CDR3 spans 15 amino acids. The ends lost 3 bases at V and 4 bases at J; junction bases unmatched: 4. The CDR3 nucleotides read TGTGCCAGCAGCGACGGGACTAGCGTTTACAATGAGCAGTTCTTC. Protein sequence: CASSDGTSVYNEQFF.

The rearrangement links TRBV14 to TRBJ1-1, with TRBD1 as a possible D gene (6 bases). V lost 4 bases, J lost 1 base, and 22 bases lay in between. CDR3 length equals 18 residues. Germline assignment: CDR1 SGHDN and CDR2 FVKESK. Here the CDR3 DNA reads TGTGCCAGCAGCCGAGGGGGGGTTTCGTGGCAGAGGAACACTGAAGCTTTCTTT. It translates to CASSRGGVSWQRNTEAFF.

This clone appeared a few times. The chain employs TRBV6-5 and TRBJ2-7, with TRBD1 identical over 7 bases. The CDR3 is 13 amino acids. The germline V gene encodes CDR1 MNHEY and CDR2 SVGAGI. J lost 2 bases, V lost 6 bases, and 4 bases had no gene match. Here the CDR3 reads CASSRQGPYEQYF. The CDR3 nucleotides read TGTGCCAGCAGCCGACAGGGCCCCTACGAGCAGTACTTC.

This CDR3 reads CASSHRQGANEQYF. The CDR3 region has the DNA TGTGCCAGCAGCCACCGACAGGGGGCCAACGAGCAGTACTTC. The chain joins TRBV6-6 to TRBJ2-7, with TRBD1 matching over 10 bases. V trimming: 6 bases; J trimming: 5 bases; junction bases outside the gene matches: 7. This CDR3 is built from 14 residues. Germline-derived CDR1 and CDR2 are MNHNY and SVGAGI (reference sequence).

The J gene is TRBJ2-2, the V gene TRBV24-1; 7 bases match TRBD1. The CDR3 consists of 18 residues. Trimming cost V 4 bases and J 5 bases; bases outside gene matches: 15. Germline lookup yields CDR1 KGHDR and CDR2 SFDVKD. The CDR3 reads CATSEKGQVGSGTGELFF. CDR3 nucleotides: TGTGCCACCAGTGAGAAAGGACAGGTCGGATCTGGAACCGGGGAGCTGTTTTTT.

The chain carries TRBV30 and TRBJ1-1; 8 nucleotides line up with TRBD1. The CDR3 is 12 amino acids. The ends lost 5 bases at V and 7 bases at J; junction bases unmatched: 6. The germline gives CDR1 GTSNPN, CDR2 SVGIG (reference sequence). In DNA form, the CDR3 reads TGTGCCTGGGTAGACAGGGGAATTGAAGCTTTCTTT. It encodes CAWVDRGIEAFF.

The gene calls are TRBV11-2 and TRBJ2-7; 8 positions match TRBD2. This CDR3 spans 14 amino acids. V shed 7 bases, J shed 0 bases, and the junction held 5 bases outside the gene matches. CDR1 is SGHAT, CDR2 FQNNGV, per germline. The DNA for the CDR3 is TGTGCCAGCACAGGCGGGAGGCACTCCTACGAGCAGTACTTC. Its translation is CASTGGRHSYEQYF.

This clone has at least ten counts. The rearrangement uses TRBV7-3 and TRBJ2-1; 9 bases map to TRBD2. J lost 14 bases, V lost 0 bases, and 5 bases had no gene match. Germline V gene data show CDR1 as SGHTA and CDR2 as FQGTGA. CDR3 size: 13 residues. CDR3 region: CASSLTGGGAEFF. The CDR3 bases are TGTGCCAGCAGCTTAACGGGCGGGGGGGCCGAGTTCTTC. Supplemented by reference TRBV7-3 and TRBJ2-1, the full variable domain reads GAGVSQTPSNKVTEKGKYVELRCDPISGHTALYWYRQSLGQGPEFLIYFQGTGAADDSGLPNDRFFAVRPEGSVSTLKIQRTERGDSAVYLCASSLTGGGAEFFGPGTRLTVL.

This clone was found a few times. This CDR3 is CASRFGTSGSTDTQYF. CDR3 sequence (DNA): TGTGCCAGCAGATTCGGGACTAGCGGAAGCACAGATACGCAGTATTTT. J is TRBJ2-3 and V is TRBV11-1, with TRBD2 matching 11 bases. Germline trimming cut 6 bases from V and 0 bases from J; bases unmatched to any gene: 5. This CDR3 is 16 amino acids long. Germline V lookup: CDR1 SGHAT, CDR2 FQDESV (reference sequence).

The chain is built from TRBV6-4 and TRBJ2-1, with 9 bases fitting TRBD2. The CDR3 totals 14 residues. Trimming cost V 5 bases and J 6 bases; bases outside gene matches: 5. Per germline, CDR1 MRHNA and CDR2 SNTAGT. The CDR3 DNA is TGTGCCAGCAGTAGACTAGCGGACTCCAATGAGCAGTTCTTC. Protein product: CASSRLADSNEQFF.

The chain is built from TRBV5-4 and TRBJ2-1; unclear D gene. Trimming pared 1 base from V and 9 bases from J, leaving 8 bases between. The CDR3 spans 12 residues. Germline values: CDR1 SGHNT, CDR2 YYREEE (reference sequence). CDR3 coding DNA: TGTGCCAGCAGCTTGCTCCCGGGTGAGCAGTTCTTC. Its translation is CASSLLPGEQFF.